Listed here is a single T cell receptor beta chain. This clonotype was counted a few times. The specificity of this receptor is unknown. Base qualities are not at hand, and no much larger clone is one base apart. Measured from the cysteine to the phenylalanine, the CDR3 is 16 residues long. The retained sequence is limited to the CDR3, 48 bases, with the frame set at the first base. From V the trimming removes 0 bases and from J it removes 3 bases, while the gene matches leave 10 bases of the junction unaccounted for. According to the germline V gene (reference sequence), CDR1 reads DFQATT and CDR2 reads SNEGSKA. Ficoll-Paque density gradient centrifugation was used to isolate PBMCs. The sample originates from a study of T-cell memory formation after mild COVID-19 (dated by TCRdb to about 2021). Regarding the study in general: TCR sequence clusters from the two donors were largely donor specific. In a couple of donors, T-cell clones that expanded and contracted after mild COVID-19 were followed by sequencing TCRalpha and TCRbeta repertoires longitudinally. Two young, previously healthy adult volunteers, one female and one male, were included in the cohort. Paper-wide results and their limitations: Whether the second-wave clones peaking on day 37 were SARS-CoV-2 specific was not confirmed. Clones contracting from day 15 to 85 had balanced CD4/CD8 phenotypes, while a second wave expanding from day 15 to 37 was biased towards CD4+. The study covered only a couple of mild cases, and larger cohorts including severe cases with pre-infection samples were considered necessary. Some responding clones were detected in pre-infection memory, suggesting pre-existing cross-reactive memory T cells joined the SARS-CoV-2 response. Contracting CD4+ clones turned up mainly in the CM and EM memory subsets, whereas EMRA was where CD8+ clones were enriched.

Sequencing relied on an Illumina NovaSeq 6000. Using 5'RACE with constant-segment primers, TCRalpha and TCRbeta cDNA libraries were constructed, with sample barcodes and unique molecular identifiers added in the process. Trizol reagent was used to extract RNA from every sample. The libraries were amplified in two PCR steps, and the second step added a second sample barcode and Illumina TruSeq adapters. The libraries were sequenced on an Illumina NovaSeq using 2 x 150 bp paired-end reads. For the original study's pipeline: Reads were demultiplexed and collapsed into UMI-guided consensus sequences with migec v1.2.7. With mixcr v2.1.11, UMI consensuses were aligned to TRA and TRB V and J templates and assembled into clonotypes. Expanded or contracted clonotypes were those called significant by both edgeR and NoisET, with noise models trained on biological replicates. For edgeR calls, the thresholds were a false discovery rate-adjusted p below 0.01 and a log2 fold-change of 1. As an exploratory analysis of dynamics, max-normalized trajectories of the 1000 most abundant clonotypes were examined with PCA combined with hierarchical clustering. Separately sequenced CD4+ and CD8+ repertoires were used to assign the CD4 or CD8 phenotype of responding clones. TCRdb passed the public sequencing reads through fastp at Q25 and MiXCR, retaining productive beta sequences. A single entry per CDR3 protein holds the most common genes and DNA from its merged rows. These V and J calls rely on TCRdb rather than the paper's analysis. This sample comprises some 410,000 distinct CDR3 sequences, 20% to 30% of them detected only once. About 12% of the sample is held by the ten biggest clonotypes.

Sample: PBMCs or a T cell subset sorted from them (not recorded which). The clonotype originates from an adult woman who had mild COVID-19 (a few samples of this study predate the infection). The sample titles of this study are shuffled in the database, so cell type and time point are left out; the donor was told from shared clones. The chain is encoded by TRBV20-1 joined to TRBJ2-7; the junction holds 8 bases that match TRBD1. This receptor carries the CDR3 CSARDQGAALIYEQYF. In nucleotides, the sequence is TGCAGTGCTAGAGATCAGGGGGCAGCGCTAATCTACGAGCAGTACTTC.